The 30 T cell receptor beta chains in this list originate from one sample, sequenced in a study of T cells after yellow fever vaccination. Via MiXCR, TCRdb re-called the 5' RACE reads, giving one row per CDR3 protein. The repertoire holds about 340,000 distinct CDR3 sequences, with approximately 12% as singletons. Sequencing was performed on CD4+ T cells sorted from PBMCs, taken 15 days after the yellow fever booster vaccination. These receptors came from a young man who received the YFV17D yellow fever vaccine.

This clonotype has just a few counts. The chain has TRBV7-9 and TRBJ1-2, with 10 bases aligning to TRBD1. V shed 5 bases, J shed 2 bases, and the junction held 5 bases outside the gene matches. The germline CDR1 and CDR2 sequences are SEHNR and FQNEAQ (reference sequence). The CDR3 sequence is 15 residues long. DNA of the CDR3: TGTGCCAGCAGCCTCGACAGGGGGCAAAACTATGGCTACACCTTC. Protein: CASSLDRGQNYGYTF. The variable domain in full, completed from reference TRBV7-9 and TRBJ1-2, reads DTGVSQNPRHKITKRGQNVTFRCDPISEHNRLYWYRQTLGQGPEFLTYFQNEAQLEKSRLLSDRFSAERPKGSFSTLEIQRTEQGDSAMYLCASSLDRGQNYGYTFGSGTRLTVV.

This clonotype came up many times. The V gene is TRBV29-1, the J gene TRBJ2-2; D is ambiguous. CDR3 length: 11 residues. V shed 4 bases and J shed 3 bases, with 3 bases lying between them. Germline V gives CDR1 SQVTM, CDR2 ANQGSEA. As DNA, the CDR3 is TGCAGCGTTGCCGACACCGGGGAGCTGTTTTTT. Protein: CSVADTGELFF.

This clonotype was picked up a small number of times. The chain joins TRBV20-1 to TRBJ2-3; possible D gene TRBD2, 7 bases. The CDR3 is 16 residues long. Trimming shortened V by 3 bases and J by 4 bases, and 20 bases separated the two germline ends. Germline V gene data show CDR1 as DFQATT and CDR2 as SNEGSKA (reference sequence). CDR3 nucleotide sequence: TGCAGTGCTAGTATTGTCCGGGGGCGGGGGTCAGATACGCAGTATTTT. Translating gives CSASIVRGRGSDTQYF.

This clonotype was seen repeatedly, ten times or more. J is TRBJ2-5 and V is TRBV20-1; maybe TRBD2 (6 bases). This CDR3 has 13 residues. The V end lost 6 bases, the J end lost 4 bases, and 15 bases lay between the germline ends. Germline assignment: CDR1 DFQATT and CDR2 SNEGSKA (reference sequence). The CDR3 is CSAFIRGGETQYF. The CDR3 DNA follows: TGCAGTGCCTTTATCCGGGGAGGAGAGACCCAGTACTTC.

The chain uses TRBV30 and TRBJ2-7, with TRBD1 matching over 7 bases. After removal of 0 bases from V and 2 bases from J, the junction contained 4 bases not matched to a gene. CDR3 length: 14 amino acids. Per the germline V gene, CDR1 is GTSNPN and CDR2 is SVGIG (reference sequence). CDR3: CAWSVRQGPYEQYF. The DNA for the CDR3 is TGTGCCTGGAGTGTACGACAGGGCCCCTACGAGCAGTACTTC.

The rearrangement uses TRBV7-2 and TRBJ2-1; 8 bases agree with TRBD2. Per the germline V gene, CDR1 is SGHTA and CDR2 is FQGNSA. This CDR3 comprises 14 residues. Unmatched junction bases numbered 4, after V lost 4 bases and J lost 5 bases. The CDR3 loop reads CASSYGTRNNEQFF. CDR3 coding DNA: TGTGCCAGCAGCTACGGGACTAGAAACAATGAGCAGTTCTTC. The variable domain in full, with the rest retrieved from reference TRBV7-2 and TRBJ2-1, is GAGVSQSPSNKVTEKGKDVELRCDPISGHTALYWYRQSLGQGLEFLIYFQGNSAPDKSGLPSDRFSAERTGGSVSTLTIQRTQQEDSAVYLCASSYGTRNNEQFFGPGTRLTVL.

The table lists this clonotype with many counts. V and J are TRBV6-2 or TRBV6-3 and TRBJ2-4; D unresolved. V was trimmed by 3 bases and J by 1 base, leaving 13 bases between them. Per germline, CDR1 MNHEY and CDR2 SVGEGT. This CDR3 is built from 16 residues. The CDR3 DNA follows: TGTGCCAGCAGTTATTTGCGCCTGAGGGCCAAAAACATTCAGTACTTC. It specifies CASSYLRLRAKNIQYF.

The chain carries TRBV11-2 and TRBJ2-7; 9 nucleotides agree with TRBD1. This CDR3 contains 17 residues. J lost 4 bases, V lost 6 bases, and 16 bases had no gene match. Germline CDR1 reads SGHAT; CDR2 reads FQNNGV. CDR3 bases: TGTGCCAGCAGACCGGGACAGGGAAGAAGGACCATTTACGAGCAGTACTTC. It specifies CASRPGQGRRTIYEQYF. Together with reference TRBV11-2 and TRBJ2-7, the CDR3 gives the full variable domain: EAGVAQSPRYKIIEKRQSVAFWCNPISGHATLYWYQQILGQGPKLLIQFQNNGVVDDSQLPKDRFSAERLKGVDSTLKIQPAKLEDSAVYLCASRPGQGRRTIYEQYFGPGTRLTVT.

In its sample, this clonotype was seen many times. In DNA, the CDR3 is TGTGCCAGCAGTTTGGCGGTCCGCTCTGGAAACACCATATATTTT. Translating gives CASSLAVRSGNTIYF. The genes are TRBV28 and TRBJ1-3; D remains ambiguous. CDR3 size: 15 residues. V was shortened by 3 bases and J by 0 bases, with 9 bases between the two germline ends. CDR1 is MDHEN, CDR2 SYDVKM, per germline.

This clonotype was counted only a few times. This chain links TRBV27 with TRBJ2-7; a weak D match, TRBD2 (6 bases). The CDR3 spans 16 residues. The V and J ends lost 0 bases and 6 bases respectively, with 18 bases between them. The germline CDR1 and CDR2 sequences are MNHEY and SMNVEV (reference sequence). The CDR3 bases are TGTGCCAGCAGTTTATCGTGGGGGACTCCCAACTCCGAGCAGTACTTC. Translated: CASSLSWGTPNSEQYF.

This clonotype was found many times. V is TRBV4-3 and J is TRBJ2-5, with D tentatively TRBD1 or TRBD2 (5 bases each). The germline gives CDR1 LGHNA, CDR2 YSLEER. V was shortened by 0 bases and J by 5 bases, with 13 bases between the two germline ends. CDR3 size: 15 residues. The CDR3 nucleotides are TGCGCCAGCAGCCAAGAGATCGAGGGGTGGGAGACCCAGTACTTC. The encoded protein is CASSQEIEGWETQYF.

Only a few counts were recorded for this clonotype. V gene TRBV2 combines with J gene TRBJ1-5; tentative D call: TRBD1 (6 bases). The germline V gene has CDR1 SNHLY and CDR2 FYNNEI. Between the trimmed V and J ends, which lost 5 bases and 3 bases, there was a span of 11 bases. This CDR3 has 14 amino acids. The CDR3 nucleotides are TGTGCCAGCAGTCCGGACAGCTCCAATCAGCCCCAGCATTTT. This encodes CASSPDSSNQPQHF.

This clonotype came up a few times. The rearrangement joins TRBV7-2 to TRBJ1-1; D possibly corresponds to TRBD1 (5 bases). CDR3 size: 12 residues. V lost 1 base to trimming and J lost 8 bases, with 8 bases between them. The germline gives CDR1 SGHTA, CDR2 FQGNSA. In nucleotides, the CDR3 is TGTGCCAGCAGCTTAGGGGGCATGGAAGCTTTCTTT. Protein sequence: CASSLGGMEAFF.

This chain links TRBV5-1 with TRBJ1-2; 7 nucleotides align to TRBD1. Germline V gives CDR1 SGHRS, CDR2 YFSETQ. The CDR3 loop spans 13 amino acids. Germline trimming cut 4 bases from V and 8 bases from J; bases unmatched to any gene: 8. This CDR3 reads CASSRDSVEGYTF. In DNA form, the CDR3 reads TGCGCCAGCAGCAGGGACAGCGTGGAGGGCTACACCTTC.

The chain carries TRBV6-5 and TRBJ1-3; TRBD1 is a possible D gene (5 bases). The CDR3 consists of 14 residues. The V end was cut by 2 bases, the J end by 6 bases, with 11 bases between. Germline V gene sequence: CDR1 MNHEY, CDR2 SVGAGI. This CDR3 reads CASSYGGAENTIYF. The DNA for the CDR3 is TGTGCCAGCAGTTACGGAGGGGCGGAAAACACCATATATTTT.

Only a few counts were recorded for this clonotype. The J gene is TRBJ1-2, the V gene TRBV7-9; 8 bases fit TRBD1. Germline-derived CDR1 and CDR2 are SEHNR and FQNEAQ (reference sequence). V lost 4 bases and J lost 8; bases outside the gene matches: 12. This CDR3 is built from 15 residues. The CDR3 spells CASSSQGGQVGGYTF. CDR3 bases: TGTGCCAGCAGCTCACAGGGGGGACAGGTTGGCGGCTACACCTTC.

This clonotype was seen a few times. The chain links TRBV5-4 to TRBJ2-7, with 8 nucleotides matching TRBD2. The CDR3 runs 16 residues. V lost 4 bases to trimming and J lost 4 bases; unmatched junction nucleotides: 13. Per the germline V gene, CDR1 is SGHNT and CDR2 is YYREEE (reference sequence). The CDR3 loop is CASSPYERTSKYEQYF. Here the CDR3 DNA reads TGTGCCAGCAGCCCGTATGAGAGGACTAGCAAGTACGAGCAGTACTTC.

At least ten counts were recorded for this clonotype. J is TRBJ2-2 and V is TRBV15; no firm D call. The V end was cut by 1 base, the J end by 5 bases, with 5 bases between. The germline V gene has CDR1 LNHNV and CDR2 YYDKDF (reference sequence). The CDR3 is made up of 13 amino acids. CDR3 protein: CATSRVLTGELFF. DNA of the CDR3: TGTGCCACCAGCAGAGTTCTTACCGGGGAGCTGTTTTTT.

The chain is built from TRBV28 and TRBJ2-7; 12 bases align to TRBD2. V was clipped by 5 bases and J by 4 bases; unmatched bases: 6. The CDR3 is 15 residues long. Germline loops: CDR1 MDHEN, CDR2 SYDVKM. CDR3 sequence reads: CASSPRTSGVYEQYV. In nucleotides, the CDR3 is TGTGCCAGCAGTCCCAGGACTAGCGGGGTATACGAGCAGTACGTC.

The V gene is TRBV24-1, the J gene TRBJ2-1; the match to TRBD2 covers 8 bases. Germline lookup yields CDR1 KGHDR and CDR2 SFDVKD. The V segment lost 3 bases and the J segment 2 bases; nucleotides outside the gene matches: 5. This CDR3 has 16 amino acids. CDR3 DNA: TGTGCCACCAGTGATGGAAGCGGGGGCCCCTACAATGAGCAGTTCTTC. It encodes CATSDGSGGPYNEQFF.

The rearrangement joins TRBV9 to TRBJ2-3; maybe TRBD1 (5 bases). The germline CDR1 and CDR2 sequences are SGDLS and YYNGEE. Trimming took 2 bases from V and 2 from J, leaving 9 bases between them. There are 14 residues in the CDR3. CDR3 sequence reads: CASSVDRVTDTQYF. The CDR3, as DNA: TGTGCCAGCAGCGTCGACAGAGTCACAGATACGCAGTATTTT.

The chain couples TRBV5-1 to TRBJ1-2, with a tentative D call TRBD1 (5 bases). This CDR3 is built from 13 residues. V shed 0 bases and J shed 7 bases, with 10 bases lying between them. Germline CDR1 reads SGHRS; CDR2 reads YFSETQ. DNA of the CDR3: TGCGCCAGCAGCTTGGGCAGGGACTCTGGCTACACCTTC. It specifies CASSLGRDSGYTF.

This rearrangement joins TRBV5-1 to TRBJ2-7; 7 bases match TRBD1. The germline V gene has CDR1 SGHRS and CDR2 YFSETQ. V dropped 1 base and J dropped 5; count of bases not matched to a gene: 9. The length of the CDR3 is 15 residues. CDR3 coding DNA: TGCGCCAGCAGCTTGTCAACAGGGGTACAAGACGAGCAGTACTTC. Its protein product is CASSLSTGVQDEQYF.

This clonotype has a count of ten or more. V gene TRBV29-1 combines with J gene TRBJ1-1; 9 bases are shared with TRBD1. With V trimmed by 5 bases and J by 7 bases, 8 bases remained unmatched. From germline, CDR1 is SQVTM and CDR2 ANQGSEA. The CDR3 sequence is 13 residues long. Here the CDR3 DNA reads TGCAGCGTTACTTGGGACAGGGAAGGTGAAGCTTTCTTT. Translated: CSVTWDREGEAFF.

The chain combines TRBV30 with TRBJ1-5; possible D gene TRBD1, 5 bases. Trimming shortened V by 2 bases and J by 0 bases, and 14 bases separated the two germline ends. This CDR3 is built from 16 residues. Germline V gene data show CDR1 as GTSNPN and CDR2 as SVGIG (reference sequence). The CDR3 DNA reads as TGTGCCTGGAGTAACCGGCAGGGCTATAGCAATCAGCCCCAGCATTTT. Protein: CAWSNRQGYSNQPQHF.

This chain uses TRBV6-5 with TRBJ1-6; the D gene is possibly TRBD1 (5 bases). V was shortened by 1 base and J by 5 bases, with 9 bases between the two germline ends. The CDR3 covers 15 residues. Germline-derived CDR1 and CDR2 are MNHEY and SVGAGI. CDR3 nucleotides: TGTGCCAGCAGTTACTGGGGGACTGATAATTCACCCCTCCACTTT. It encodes CASSYWGTDNSPLHF.

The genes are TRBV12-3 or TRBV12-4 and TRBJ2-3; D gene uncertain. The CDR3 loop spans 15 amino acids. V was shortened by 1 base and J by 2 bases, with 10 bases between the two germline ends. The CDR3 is CASSLGIQHTDTQYF. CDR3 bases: TGTGCCAGCAGTTTAGGCATCCAGCACACAGATACGCAGTATTTT.

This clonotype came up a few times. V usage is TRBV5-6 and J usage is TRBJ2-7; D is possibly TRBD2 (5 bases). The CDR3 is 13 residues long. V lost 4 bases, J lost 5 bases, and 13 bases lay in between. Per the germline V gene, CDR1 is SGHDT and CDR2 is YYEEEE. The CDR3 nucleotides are TGTGCCAGCAGCGGCCCGGGAAGGAACGAGCAGTACTTC. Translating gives CASSGPGRNEQYF.

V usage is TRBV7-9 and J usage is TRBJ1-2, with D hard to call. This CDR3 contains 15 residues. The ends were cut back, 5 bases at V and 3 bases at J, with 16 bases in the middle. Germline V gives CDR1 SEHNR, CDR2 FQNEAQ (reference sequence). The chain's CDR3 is CASSPPEGSDYGYTF. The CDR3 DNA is TGTGCCAGCAGCCCGCCGGAGGGCTCAGACTATGGCTACACCTTC.

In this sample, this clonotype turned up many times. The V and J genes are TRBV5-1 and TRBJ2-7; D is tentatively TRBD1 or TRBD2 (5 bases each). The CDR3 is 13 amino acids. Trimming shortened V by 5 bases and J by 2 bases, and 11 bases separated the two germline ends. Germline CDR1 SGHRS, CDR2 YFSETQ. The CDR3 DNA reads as TGCGCCAGCAGTACCGGGACCACCTACGAGCAGTACTTC. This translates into CASSTGTTYEQYF.